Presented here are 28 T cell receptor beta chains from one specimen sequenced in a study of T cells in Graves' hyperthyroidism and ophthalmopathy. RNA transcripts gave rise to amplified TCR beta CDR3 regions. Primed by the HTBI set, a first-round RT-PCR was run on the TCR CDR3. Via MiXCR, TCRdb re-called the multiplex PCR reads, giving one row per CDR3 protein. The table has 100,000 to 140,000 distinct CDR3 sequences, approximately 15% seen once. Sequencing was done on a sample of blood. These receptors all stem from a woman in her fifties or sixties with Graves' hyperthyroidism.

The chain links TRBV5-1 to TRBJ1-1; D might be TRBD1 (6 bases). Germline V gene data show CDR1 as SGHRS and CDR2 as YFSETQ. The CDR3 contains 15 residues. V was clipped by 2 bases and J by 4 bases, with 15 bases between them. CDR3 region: CASSLSGDEVTEAFF. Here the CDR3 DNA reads TGCGCCAGCAGCTTATCAGGGGATGAAGTCACTGAAGCTTTCTTT.

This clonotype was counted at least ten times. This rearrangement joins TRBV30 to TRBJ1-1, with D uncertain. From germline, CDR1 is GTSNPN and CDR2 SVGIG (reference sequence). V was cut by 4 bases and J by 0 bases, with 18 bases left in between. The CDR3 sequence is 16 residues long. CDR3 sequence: CAWIVLGSILNTEAFF. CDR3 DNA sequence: TGTGCCTGGATTGTATTAGGCAGCATACTGAACACTGAAGCTTTCTTT. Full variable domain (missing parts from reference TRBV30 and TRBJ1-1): SQTIHQWPATLVQPVGSPLSLECTVEGTSNPNLYWYRQAAGRGLQLLFYSVGIGQISSEVPQNLSASRPQDRQFILSSKKLLLSDSGFYLCAWIVLGSILNTEAFFGQGTRLTVV.

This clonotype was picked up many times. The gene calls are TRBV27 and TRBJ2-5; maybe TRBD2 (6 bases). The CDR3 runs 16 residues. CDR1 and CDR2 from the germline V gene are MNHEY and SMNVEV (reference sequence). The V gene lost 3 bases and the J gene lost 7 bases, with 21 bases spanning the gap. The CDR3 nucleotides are TGTGCCAGCAGTTTTAACAGCGGGCAGGGAATTTCGACCCAGTACTTC. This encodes CASSFNSGQGISTQYF.

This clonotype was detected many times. DNA for the CDR3: TGCAGCGTCGCGGGACTCAGCGGGTTCAATGAGCAGTTCTTC. This gives the protein CSVAGLSGFNEQFF. The rearrangement uses TRBV29-1 and TRBJ2-1; weak D call: TRBD2 (6 bases). CDR3 length: 14 residues. V lost 6 bases, J lost 6 bases, and 18 bases lay in between. CDR1 is SQVTM, CDR2 ANQGSEA, per germline.

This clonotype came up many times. CDR3 region: CASSQDGMTVYGYTF. The CDR3 DNA is TGTGCCAGCAGCCAAGATGGGATGACGGTGTATGGCTACACCTTC. The chain combines TRBV14 with TRBJ1-2, with unresolved D. The CDR3 is 15 amino acids. V was clipped by 0 bases and J by 5 bases, with 13 bases between them. Germline-derived CDR1 and CDR2 are SGHDN and FVKESK.

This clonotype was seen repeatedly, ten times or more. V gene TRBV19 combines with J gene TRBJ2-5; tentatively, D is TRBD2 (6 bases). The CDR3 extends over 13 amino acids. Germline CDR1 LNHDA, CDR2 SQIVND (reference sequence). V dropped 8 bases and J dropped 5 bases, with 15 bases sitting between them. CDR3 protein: CASSGLPGETQYF. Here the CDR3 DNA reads TGTGCCAGTTCAGGACTACCTGGGGAGACCCAGTACTTC.

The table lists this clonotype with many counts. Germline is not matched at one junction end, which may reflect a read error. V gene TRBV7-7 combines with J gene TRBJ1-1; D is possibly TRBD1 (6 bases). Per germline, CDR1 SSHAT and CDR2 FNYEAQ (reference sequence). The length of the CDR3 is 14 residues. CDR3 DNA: TGTGCTAGCAGCTCCTCCGGGGGCAACACTGAAGCTTTCTTT. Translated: CASSSSGGNTEAFF.

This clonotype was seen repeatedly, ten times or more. The CDR3 spells CSAREGTGGTGELFF. The CDR3 DNA is TGCAGTGCTAGAGAGGGGACAGGGGGCACCGGGGAGCTGTTTTTT. V gene TRBV20-1 combines with J gene TRBJ2-2; 11 nucleotides agree with TRBD1. V gave up 0 bases and J gave up 4 bases; unmatched junction bases: 1. The CDR3 is 15 residues long. Germline lookup yields CDR1 DFQATT and CDR2 SNEGSKA (reference sequence).

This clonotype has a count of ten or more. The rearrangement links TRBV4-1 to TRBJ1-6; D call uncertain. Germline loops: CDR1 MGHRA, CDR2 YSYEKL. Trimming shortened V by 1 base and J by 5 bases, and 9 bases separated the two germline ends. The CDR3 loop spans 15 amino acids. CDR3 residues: CASSQGWLNNSPLHF. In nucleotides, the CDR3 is TGCGCCAGCAGCCAAGGTTGGTTGAATAATTCACCCCTCCACTTT.

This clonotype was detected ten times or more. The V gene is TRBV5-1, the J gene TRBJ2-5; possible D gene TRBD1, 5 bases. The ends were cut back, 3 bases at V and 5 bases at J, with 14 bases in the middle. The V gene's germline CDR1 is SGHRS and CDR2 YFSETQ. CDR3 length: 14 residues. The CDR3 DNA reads TGCGCCAGCAGCTCGGACACTGAAAGGGAGACCCAGTACTTC. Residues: CASSSDTERETQYF.

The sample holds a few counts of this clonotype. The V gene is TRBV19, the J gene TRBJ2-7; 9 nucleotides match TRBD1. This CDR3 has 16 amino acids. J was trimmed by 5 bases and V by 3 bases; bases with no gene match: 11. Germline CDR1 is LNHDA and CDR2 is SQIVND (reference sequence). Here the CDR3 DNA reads TGTGCCAGTAGTATTGGGGACCGGGACAGGGAGGACGAGCAGTACGTC. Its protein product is CASSIGDRDREDEQYV.

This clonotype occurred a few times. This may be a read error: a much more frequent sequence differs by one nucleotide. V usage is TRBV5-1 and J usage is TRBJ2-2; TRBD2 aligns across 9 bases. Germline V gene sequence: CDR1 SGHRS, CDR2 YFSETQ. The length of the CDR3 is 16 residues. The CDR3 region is CASSLALAGSTGELVF. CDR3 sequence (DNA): TGCGCCAGCAGCTTGGCCCTAGCGGGATCCACCGGGGAGCTGGTTTTT.

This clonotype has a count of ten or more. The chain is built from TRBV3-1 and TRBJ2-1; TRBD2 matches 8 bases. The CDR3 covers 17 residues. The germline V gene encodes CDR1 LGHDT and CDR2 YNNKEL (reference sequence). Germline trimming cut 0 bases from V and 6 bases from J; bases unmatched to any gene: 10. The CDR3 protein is CASSQDQGLAGSNEQFF. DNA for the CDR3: TGTGCCAGCAGCCAAGATCAAGGGCTAGCGGGTAGCAATGAGCAGTTCTTC.

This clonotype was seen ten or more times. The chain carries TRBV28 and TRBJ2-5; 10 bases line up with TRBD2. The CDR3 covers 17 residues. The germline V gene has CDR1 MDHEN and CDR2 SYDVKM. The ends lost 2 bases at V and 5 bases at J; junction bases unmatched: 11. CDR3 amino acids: CASSLPGSSGRRETQYF. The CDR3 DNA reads TGTGCCAGCAGTTTACCCGGCTCTAGCGGGAGACGGGAGACCCAGTACTTC.

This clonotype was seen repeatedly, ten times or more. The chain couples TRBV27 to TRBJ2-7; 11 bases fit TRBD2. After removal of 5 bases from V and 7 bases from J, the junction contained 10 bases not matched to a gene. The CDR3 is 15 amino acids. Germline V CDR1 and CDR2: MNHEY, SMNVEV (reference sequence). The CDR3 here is CASSSLAGGRWEQYV. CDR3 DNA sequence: TGTGCCAGCAGTAGCTTAGCGGGAGGGCGGTGGGAGCAGTACGTC.

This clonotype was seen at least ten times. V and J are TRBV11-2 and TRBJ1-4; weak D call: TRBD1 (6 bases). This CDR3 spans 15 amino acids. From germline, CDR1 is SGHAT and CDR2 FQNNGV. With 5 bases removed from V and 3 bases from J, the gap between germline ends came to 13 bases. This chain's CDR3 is CASSQGGSPNEKLFF. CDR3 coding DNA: TGTGCCAGCAGCCAAGGGGGGAGCCCTAATGAAAAACTGTTTTTT.

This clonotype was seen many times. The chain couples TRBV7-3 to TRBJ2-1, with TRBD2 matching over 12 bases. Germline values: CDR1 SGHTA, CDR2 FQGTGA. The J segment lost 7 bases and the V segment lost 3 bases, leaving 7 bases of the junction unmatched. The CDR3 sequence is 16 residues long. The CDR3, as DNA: TGTGCCAGCAGCTTGCAAGGACTAGCGGGACTGAATGAGCAGTTCTTC. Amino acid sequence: CASSLQGLAGLNEQFF.

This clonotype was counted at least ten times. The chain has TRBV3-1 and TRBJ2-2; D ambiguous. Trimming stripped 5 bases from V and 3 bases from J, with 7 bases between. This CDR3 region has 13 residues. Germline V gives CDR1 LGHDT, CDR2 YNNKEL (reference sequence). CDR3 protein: CASSVSYTGELFF. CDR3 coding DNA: TGTGCCAGCAGCGTCAGTTACACCGGGGAGCTGTTTTTT.

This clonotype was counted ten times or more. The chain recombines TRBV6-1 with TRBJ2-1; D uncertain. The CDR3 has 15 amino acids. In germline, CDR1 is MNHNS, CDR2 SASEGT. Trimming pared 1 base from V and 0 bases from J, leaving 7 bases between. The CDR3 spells CASSEDVGSYNEQFF. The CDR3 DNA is TGTGCCAGCAGTGAAGATGTCGGCTCCTACAATGAGCAGTTCTTC.

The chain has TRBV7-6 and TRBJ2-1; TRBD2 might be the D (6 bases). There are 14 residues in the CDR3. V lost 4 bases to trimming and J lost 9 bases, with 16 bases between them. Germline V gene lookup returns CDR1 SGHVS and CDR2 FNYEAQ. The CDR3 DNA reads TGTGCCAGCAGCTCGGGGACCCTCGGGAGTGAGCAGTTCTTC. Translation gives CASSSGTLGSEQFF.

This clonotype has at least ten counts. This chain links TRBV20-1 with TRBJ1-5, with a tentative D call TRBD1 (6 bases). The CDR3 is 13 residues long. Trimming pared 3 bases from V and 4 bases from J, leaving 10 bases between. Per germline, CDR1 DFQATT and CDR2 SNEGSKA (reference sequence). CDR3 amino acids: CSASDRINQPQHF. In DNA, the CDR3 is TGCAGTGCTAGTGACAGGATTAATCAGCCCCAGCATTTT.

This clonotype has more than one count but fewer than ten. The CDR3 sequence is CASSPTGDSNYGYTF. CDR3 DNA: TGCGCCAGCAGCCCAACAGGCGATTCTAACTATGGCTACACCTTC. The V call is TRBV5-1, the J call TRBJ1-2; maybe TRBD1 (5 bases). CDR3 length: 15 amino acids. V lost 4 bases and J lost 0, with 13 bases in between. CDR1 and CDR2 from the germline V gene are SGHRS and YFSETQ.

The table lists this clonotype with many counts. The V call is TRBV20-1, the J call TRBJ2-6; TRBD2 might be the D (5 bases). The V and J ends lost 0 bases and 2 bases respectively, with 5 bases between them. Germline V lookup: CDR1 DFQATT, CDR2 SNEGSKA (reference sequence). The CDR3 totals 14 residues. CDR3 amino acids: CSAREGAGANVLTF. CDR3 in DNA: TGCAGTGCTAGAGAGGGAGCTGGGGCCAACGTCCTGACTTTC.

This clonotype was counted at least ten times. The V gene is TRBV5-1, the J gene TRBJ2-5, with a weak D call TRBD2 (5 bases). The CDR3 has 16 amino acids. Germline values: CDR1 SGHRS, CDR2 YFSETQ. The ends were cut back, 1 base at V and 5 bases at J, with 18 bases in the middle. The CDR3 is CASSLSSLGRSETQYF. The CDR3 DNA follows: TGCGCCAGCAGCTTGTCCTCACTAGGACGCTCGGAGACCCAGTACTTC. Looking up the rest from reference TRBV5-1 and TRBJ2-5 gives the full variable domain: KAGVTQTPRYLIKTRGQQVTLSCSPISGHRSVSWYQQTPGQGLQFLFEYFSETQRNKGNFPGRFSGRQFSNSRSEMNVSTLELGDSALYLCASSLSSLGRSETQYFGPGTRLLVL.

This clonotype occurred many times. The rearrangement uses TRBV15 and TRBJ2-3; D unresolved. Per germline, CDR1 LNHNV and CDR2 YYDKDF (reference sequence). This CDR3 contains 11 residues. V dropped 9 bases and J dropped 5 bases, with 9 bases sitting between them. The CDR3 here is CATLIGDTQYF. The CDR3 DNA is TGTGCCACTTTGATAGGAGATACGCAGTATTTT.

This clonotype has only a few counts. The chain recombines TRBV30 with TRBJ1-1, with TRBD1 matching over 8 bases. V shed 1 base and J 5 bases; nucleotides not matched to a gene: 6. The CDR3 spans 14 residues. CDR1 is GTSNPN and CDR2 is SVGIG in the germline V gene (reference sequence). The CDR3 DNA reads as TGTGCCTGGAGTGGTACCACAGGGGGGACTGAAGCTTTCTTT. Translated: CAWSGTTGGTEAFF.

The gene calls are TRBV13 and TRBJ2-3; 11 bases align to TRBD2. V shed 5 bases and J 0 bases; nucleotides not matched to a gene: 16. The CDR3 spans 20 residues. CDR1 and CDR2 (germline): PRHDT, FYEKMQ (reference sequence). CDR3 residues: CASSHGPGTSGAPSTDTQYF. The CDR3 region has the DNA TGTGCCAGCAGCCACGGTCCAGGGACTAGCGGAGCTCCTAGCACAGATACGCAGTATTTT.

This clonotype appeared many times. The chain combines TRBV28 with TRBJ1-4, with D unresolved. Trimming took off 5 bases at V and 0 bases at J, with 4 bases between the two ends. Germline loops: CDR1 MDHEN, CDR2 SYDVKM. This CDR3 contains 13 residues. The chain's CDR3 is CASSRSTNEKLFF. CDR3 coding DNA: TGTGCCAGCAGTCGGTCAACTAATGAAAAACTGTTTTTT.